The 10 T cell receptor beta chains below come from one sample, sequenced in a study of T cell repertoires in cytomegalovirus infection. TCRdb processed the reads anew with MiXCR; each CDR3 protein has one entry. Among more than 45,000 distinct CDR3 sequences listed, around 20% were seen once. No antigen has been identified for these receptors. Sequencing was performed on CD8+ T cells from cultured PBMCs, taken from culture after CMV antigen stimulation. All receptors come from a human donor in good health (CMV status not recorded). Some clones in this sample may be carry-over from other donors' samples.

This clonotype was seen only a few times. In DNA, the CDR3 is TGTGCCAGTATGGGGACAGCGTCCTACGAGCAGTACTTC. As protein: CASMGTASYEQYF. This chain links TRBV19 with TRBJ2-7; 7 bases are a match to TRBD1. The junction had 4 bases not matched to a gene; V was cut back by 7 bases and J by 1 base. Germline assignment: CDR1 LNHDA and CDR2 SQIVND (reference sequence). The CDR3 contains 13 residues. The full variable domain, with the rest looked up from reference TRBV19 and TRBJ2-7, is DGGITQSPKYLFRKEGQNVTLSCEQNLNHDAMYWYRQDPGQGLRLIYYSQIVNDFQKGDIAEGYSVSREKKESFPLTVTSAQKNPTAFYLCASMGTASYEQYFGPGTRLTVT.

The V gene is TRBV11-2, the J gene TRBJ2-1; D call uncertain. Germline V CDR1 and CDR2: SGHAT, FQNNGV. With 1 base removed from V and 0 bases from J, the gap between germline ends came to 10 bases. The CDR3 totals 16 residues. The CDR3 loop reads CASSLGAAHSYNEQFF. In DNA, the CDR3 is TGTGCCAGCAGCTTAGGGGCTGCTCACTCCTACAATGAGCAGTTCTTC.

The chain couples TRBV5-4 to TRBJ2-3; no firm D call. This CDR3 is built from 13 residues. The V end lost 3 bases, the J end lost 3 bases, and 8 bases lay between the germline ends. Germline loops: CDR1 SGHNT, CDR2 YYREEE (reference sequence). The CDR3 sequence: CASSWKITDTQYF. CDR3 sequence (DNA): TGTGCCAGCAGCTGGAAGATTACAGATACGCAGTATTTT.

The chain couples TRBV27 to TRBJ2-1; 7 bases are a match to TRBD1. The CDR3 sequence is 14 residues long. With V trimmed by 4 bases and J by 6 bases, 6 bases remained unmatched. The germline V gene encodes CDR1 MNHEY and CDR2 SMNVEV (reference sequence). CDR3 region: CASSSPGTVNEQFF. The CDR3 DNA reads as TGTGCCAGCAGTTCTCCCGGGACAGTCAATGAGCAGTTCTTC.

There are a few counts of this clonotype. The J gene is TRBJ2-2, the V gene TRBV5-6; the D call may be TRBD1 or TRBD2 (5 bases each). Trimming stripped 3 bases from V and 0 bases from J, with 12 bases between. There are 16 residues in the CDR3. Germline CDR1 reads SGHDT; CDR2 reads YYEEEE. In DNA, the CDR3 is TGTGCCAGCAGCTCTGAGGGGTTTGCGAACACCGGGGAGCTGTTTTTT. This encodes CASSSEGFANTGELFF.

The chain carries TRBV2 and TRBJ2-1; 8 bases are a match to TRBD2. This CDR3 contains 14 residues. J was trimmed by 7 bases and V by 4 bases; bases with no gene match: 6. CDR1 SNHLY and CDR2 FYNNEI come from the germline V gene. This CDR3 reads CASSAASGWNEQFF. The CDR3 DNA reads TGTGCCAGCAGTGCGGCTAGCGGGTGGAATGAGCAGTTCTTC.

This clonotype was observed a handful of times. J is TRBJ1-5 and V is TRBV10-1; D is unresolved. CDR3 length equals 14 residues. Germline CDR1 and CDR2: WNHNN and SYGVQD (reference sequence). Trimming removed 7 bases from V and 0 bases from J, with 10 bases in between. The CDR3 DNA is TGCGCCAGCACCGCTCGGGTTAGCAATCAGCCCCAGCATTTT. This sequence encodes CASTARVSNQPQHF.

This clonotype was detected only a few times. V usage is TRBV4-1 and J usage is TRBJ2-7; D gene uncertain. V was shortened by 0 bases and J by 10 bases, with 19 bases between the two germline ends. Germline-derived CDR1 and CDR2 are MGHRA and YSYEKL. The CDR3 extends over 15 amino acids. CDR3 residues: CASSQDSADARGQYF. In DNA form, the CDR3 reads TGCGCCAGCAGCCAAGATTCGGCGGACGCCCGCGGACAGTACTTC.

This clonotype was counted a few times. This chain joins TRBV7-9 and TRBJ1-3; D ambiguous. Germline lookup yields CDR1 SEHNR and CDR2 FQNEAQ (reference sequence). With 7 bases removed from V and 0 bases from J, the gap between germline ends came to 10 bases. The CDR3 covers 14 residues. CDR3 sequence: CASTDPSSGNTIYF. The CDR3, as DNA: TGTGCCAGCACCGACCCTAGCTCTGGAAACACCATATATTTT.

This clonotype turned up a few times. The V gene is TRBV29-1, the J gene TRBJ2-7; weak D call: TRBD2 (6 bases). Trimming pared 1 base from V and 3 bases from J, leaving 16 bases between. CDR3 length equals 15 residues. Germline assignment: CDR1 SQVTM and CDR2 ANQGSEA. CDR3 amino acids: CSVEVFEEGFYEQYF. For the CDR3, the DNA is TGCAGCGTTGAAGTTTTTGAGGAGGGATTCTACGAGCAGTACTTC.